The 30 T cell receptor beta chains given below trace back to one sample, sequenced in a study of shared clonotypes between healthy human individuals. Assay: immunoSEQ multiplex PCR; the TCRdb copy retains only in-frame clones and omits some. This table holds about 2.4 million clones, approximately 94% found once. The sample taken for sequencing was naive CD4+ T cells from PBMCs. Described subset: CD45RA+ positively selected. These receptors were taken from a young man in good health. Some clones in this sample may be carry-over from other donors' samples.

J is TRBJ2-1 and V is TRBV5-1, with D perhaps being TRBD1 or TRBD2 (6 bases each). Germline assignment: CDR1 SGHRS and CDR2 YFSETQ. The CDR3 sequence is 19 residues long. V gave up 0 bases and J gave up 0 bases, with 19 bases separating them. The CDR3 nucleotides are TGCGCCAGCAGCTTGGATCCTCTAGGGGGAGGTGGCTCCTACAATGAGCAGTTCTTC. Protein sequence: CASSLDPLGGGGSYNEQFF.

The chain combines TRBV5-4 with TRBJ1-4; the D gene is possibly TRBD1 (5 bases). Deletions cut 1 base from V and 1 base from J, with 11 bases between. Germline V gene sequence: CDR1 SGHNT, CDR2 YYREEE (reference sequence). The length of the CDR3 is 16 residues. Here the CDR3 reads CASSLPGTQTNEKLFF. CDR3 DNA sequence: TGTGCCAGCAGCTTGCCAGGGACCCAAACTAATGAAAAACTGTTTTTT.

This clone was recorded only once. This rearrangement joins TRBV11-2 to TRBJ2-7; either TRBD1 or TRBD2 may supply D (5 bases each). The CDR3 totals 15 residues. V dropped 3 bases and J dropped 3 bases, with 15 bases sitting between them. Germline CDR1 SGHAT, CDR2 FQNNGV. The CDR3 DNA is TGTGCCAGCAGCTTGGGGGTCGTGGCTAGCTACGAGCAGTACTTC. This sequence encodes CASSLGVVASYEQYF.

The chain employs TRBV19 and TRBJ1-4; 7 bases align to TRBD1. The germline V gene encodes CDR1 LNHDA and CDR2 SQIVND (reference sequence). V trimming: 5 bases; J trimming: 6 bases; junction bases outside the gene matches: 9. This CDR3 spans 15 amino acids. The CDR3: CASSSTGTADEKLFF. The CDR3, as DNA: TGTGCCAGTAGTTCTACCGGGACAGCCGATGAAAAACTGTTTTTT.

J is TRBJ1-5 and V is TRBV19; D remains ambiguous. Germline CDR1 is LNHDA and CDR2 is SQIVND (reference sequence). The CDR3 loop spans 12 amino acids. Trimming removed 5 bases at V and 4 bases at J, with 6 bases between. The CDR3 sequence is CASSLKNQPQHF. The CDR3 coding sequence is TGTGCCAGTAGTTTAAAAAATCAGCCCCAGCATTTT.

This clone occurred once. This chain uses TRBV28 with TRBJ1-5; TRBD1 is a possible D gene (5 bases). The CDR3 runs to 16 residues. With 1 base removed from V and 2 bases from J, the gap between germline ends came to 12 bases. The germline V gene has CDR1 MDHEN and CDR2 SYDVKM. CDR3 loop: CASSLYGAGGNQPQHF. In DNA form, the CDR3 reads TGTGCCAGCAGTTTATACGGGGCGGGAGGCAATCAGCCCCAGCATTTT. Filled out from reference TRBV28 and TRBJ1-5, the complete variable domain reads DVKVTQSSRYLVKRTGEKVFLECVQDMDHENMFWYRQDPGLGLRLIYFSYDVKMKEKGDIPEGYSVSREKKERFSLILESASTNQTSMYLCASSLYGAGGNQPQHFGDGTRLSIL.

The chain couples TRBV19 to TRBJ1-1; TRBD1 might be the D (6 bases). This CDR3 is 17 amino acids long. The germline CDR1 and CDR2 sequences are LNHDA and SQIVND (reference sequence). Trimming took off 2 bases at V and 6 bases at J, with 22 bases between the two ends. The CDR3 coding sequence is TGTGCCAGTAGTATAATCGCCCGGGGACAAAAAGTGCCTGAAGCTTTCTTT. It yields the protein CASSIIARGQKVPEAFF.

The chain carries TRBV4-1 and TRBJ1-4, with unresolved D. Trimming pared 4 bases from V and 5 bases from J, leaving 14 bases between. Germline CDR1 reads MGHRA; CDR2 reads YSYEKL. This CDR3 spans 15 amino acids. The CDR3 reads CASSLTDVLNEKLFF. The CDR3 nucleotides are TGCGCCAGCAGCCTGACGGATGTCTTAAATGAAAAACTGTTTTTT.

The chain couples TRBV5-4 to TRBJ2-3; D tentatively reads TRBD1 or TRBD2 (5 bases each). CDR1 is SGHNT and CDR2 is YYREEE in the germline V gene (reference sequence). V lost 4 bases, J lost 2 bases, and 23 bases lay in between. The CDR3 has 18 residues. The CDR3 bases are TGTGCCAGCAGCCACTTCCCCGGGACCAACGCAAACACAGATACGCAGTATTTT. It yields the protein CASSHFPGTNANTDTQYF.

The rearrangement joins TRBV4-1 to TRBJ2-1; a weak D match, TRBD2 (7 bases). Germline lookup yields CDR1 MGHRA and CDR2 YSYEKL. This CDR3 is 17 amino acids long. V was pared by 1 base and J by 7 bases, with 20 bases between. The CDR3 nucleotides are TGCGCCAGCAGCCAAGCTGGGGGGGCCCGGCGGGGGAATGAGCAGTTCTTC. Translating gives CASSQAGGARRGNEQFF.

A remark on this clone: This sample includes further DNA sequences coding for the same CDR3. The chain links TRBV18 to TRBJ2-5; D is uncertain. Trimming left V 1 base short and J 1 base short, with 4 bases between. This CDR3 contains 13 residues. The germline V gene encodes CDR1 KGHSH and CDR2 LQKENI. CDR3 residues: CASSPRVQETQYF. The CDR3 DNA sequence: TGTGCCAGCTCACCACGAGTCCAAGAGACCCAGTACTTC.

The chain links TRBV6-5 to TRBJ1-5; D gene unclear. The ends were cut back, 10 bases at V and 7 bases at J, with 20 bases in the middle. The germline V gene encodes CDR1 MNHEY and CDR2 SVGAGI. CDR3 length: 14 amino acids. CDR3 protein: CANRDRCSRQPQHF. In DNA, the CDR3 is TGTGCCAACCGGGATCGATGCTCGAGGCAGCCCCAGCATTTT.

About this clone: Other DNA sequences in this specimen translate into the identical CDR3. This rearrangement joins TRBV5-4 to TRBJ2-7, with 7 nucleotides matching TRBD1. The V gene's germline CDR1 is SGHNT and CDR2 YYREEE (reference sequence). V dropped 3 bases and J dropped 2; count of bases not matched to a gene: 5. The CDR3 has 14 residues. The chain's CDR3 is CASSSKTGTYEQYF. CDR3 DNA: TGTGCCAGCAGCTCCAAGACAGGGACCTACGAGCAGTACTTC.

The V call is TRBV18, the J call TRBJ2-7, with 7 bases identical to TRBD1. The CDR3 runs 14 residues. In germline, CDR1 is KGHSH, CDR2 LQKENI. Germline trimming cut 6 bases from V and 0 bases from J; bases unmatched to any gene: 5. The CDR3 coding sequence is TGTGCCAGCTCCACAGGGGCCAGCTCCTACGAGCAGTACTTC. Translating gives CASSTGASSYEQYF.

The chain uses TRBV2 and TRBJ2-2, with D hard to call. Germline CDR1 reads SNHLY; CDR2 reads FYNNEI. Trimming cost V 3 bases and J 6 bases, with 20 bases left between them. CDR3 length: 17 amino acids. CDR3 sequence reads: CASSELLSGVGSGELFF. The CDR3 bases are TGTGCCAGCAGTGAGCTCTTAAGTGGGGTCGGCTCCGGGGAGCTGTTTTTT.

This chain links TRBV19 with TRBJ2-2; D possibly corresponds to TRBD2 (6 bases). This CDR3 is built from 15 residues. The ends were cut back, 6 bases at V and 0 bases at J, with 11 bases in the middle. CDR1 LNHDA and CDR2 SQIVND come from the germline V gene (reference sequence). CDR3 residues: CASSGGDANTGELFF. CDR3 nucleotides: TGTGCCAGTAGCGGCGGGGATGCGAACACCGGGGAGCTGTTTTTT.

This clone appeared once. The CDR3 loop is CASGLDGRSTGELFF. The CDR3, as DNA: TGTGCCAGCGGCTTAGACGGGAGGTCAACCGGGGAGCTGTTTTTT. The J gene is TRBJ2-2, the V gene TRBV6-5; 7 bases line up with TRBD2. The CDR3 is 15 residues long. V was clipped by 8 bases and J by 5 bases; unmatched bases: 11. The germline V gene encodes CDR1 MNHEY and CDR2 SVGAGI.

This chain uses TRBV28 with TRBJ1-5, with TRBD1 matching 8 bases. The germline V gene encodes CDR1 MDHEN and CDR2 SYDVKM. CDR3 size: 14 residues. The J segment lost 3 bases and the V segment lost 10 bases, leaving 8 bases of the junction unmatched. CDR3 loop: CATYSTGVNQPQHF. DNA for the CDR3: TGTGCCACCTACTCGACAGGGGTCAATCAGCCCCAGCATTTT.

This clone was observed once. The chain employs TRBV2 and TRBJ2-1; no reliable D call. The length of the CDR3 is 15 residues. Trimming shortened V by 3 bases and J by 7 bases, and 16 bases separated the two germline ends. The germline V gene encodes CDR1 SNHLY and CDR2 FYNNEI. The CDR3 sequence is CASSEQLPEINEQFF. The DNA for the CDR3 is TGTGCCAGCAGTGAGCAGCTCCCCGAAATAAATGAGCAGTTCTTC.

The V gene is TRBV2, the J gene TRBJ2-7, with 9 bases fitting TRBD1. The V segment lost 4 bases and the J segment 1 base; nucleotides outside the gene matches: 5. The CDR3 loop spans 15 amino acids. Germline CDR1 and CDR2: SNHLY and FYNNEI. CDR3 in amino acids: CASSGDRATSYEQYF. The CDR3 DNA sequence: TGTGCCAGCAGTGGGGACAGGGCAACTTCCTACGAGCAGTACTTC.

J is TRBJ2-6 and V is TRBV30, with D unclear. The CDR3 is 15 residues long. In germline, CDR1 is GTSNPN, CDR2 SVGIG (reference sequence). V dropped 3 bases and J dropped 0 bases, with 9 bases sitting between them. The CDR3 nucleotides read TGTGCCTGGAGGCGTTCGGGCTCTGGGGCCAACGTCCTGACTTTC. This translates into CAWRRSGSGANVLTF.

The V and J genes are TRBV19 and TRBJ2-1; 10 bases are a match to TRBD1. This CDR3 is built from 14 residues. Germline V gene lookup returns CDR1 LNHDA and CDR2 SQIVND (reference sequence). V lost 7 bases and J lost 9; bases outside the gene matches: 9. CDR3 loop: CASNMDRGFGEQFF. CDR3 nucleotides: TGTGCCAGTAACATGGACAGGGGGTTTGGTGAGCAGTTCTTC.

V gene TRBV18 combines with J gene TRBJ2-7; TRBD2 matches 10 bases. The CDR3 is 15 residues long. The V gene end was trimmed by 6 bases and the J gene end by 4 bases; junction bases not matched to a gene: 9. Germline CDR1 and CDR2: KGHSH and LQKENI. CDR3 sequence: CASSELAGSVYEQYF. In DNA form, the CDR3 reads TGTGCCAGCTCGGAACTAGCGGGGAGTGTGTACGAGCAGTACTTC.

This chain uses TRBV6-4 with TRBJ1-2, with 10 nucleotides matching TRBD1. With V trimmed by 0 bases and J by 2 bases, 9 bases remained unmatched. The CDR3 totals 18 residues. CDR1 is MRHNA, CDR2 SNTAGT, per germline. The DNA of the CDR3 is TGTGCCAGCAGTGACTCGACGACAGGGGGCGGTCGCAACTATGGCTACACCTTC. Residues: CASSDSTTGGGRNYGYTF.

The rearrangement links TRBV9 to TRBJ2-2; unclear D gene. Germline CDR1 reads SGDLS; CDR2 reads YYNGEE. V was clipped by 3 bases and J by 6 bases, with 6 bases between them. CDR3 size: 12 residues. CDR3 sequence (DNA): TGTGCCAGCAGCGCCGTGTCCGGGGAGCTGTTTTTT. This translates into CASSAVSGELFF. The full variable domain, rest sourced from reference TRBV9 and TRBJ2-2, is DSGVTQTPKHLITATGQRVTLRCSPRSGDLSVYWYQQSLDQGLQFLIQYYNGEERAKGNILERFSAQQFPDLHSELNLSSLELGDSALYFCASSAVSGELFFGEGSRLTVL.

The chain couples TRBV6-1 to TRBJ2-6; D remains unclear. The ends were cut back, 6 bases at V and 1 base at J, with 7 bases in the middle. The CDR3 contains 14 residues. In germline, CDR1 is MNHNS, CDR2 SASEGT. CDR3 sequence reads: CASRSYSGANVLTF. The CDR3 DNA reads as TGTGCCAGCAGGAGTTATTCTGGGGCCAACGTCCTGACTTTC.

This clone has a single count. The chain carries TRBV7-2 and TRBJ1-1; no clear D gene. The germline CDR1 and CDR2 sequences are SGHTA and FQGNSA. Between the trimmed V and J ends, which lost 4 bases and 4 bases, there was a span of 13 bases. CDR3 size: 14 residues. In DNA, the CDR3 is TGTGCCAGCAGCTCGAGGGCACGGATCACTGAAGCTTTCTTT. Translation: CASSSRARITEAFF.

This rearrangement joins TRBV5-6 to TRBJ1-6; a possible D gene is TRBD1 (5 bases). The CDR3 length is 13 residues. Germline CDR1 reads SGHDT; CDR2 reads YYEEEE. The V and J ends lost 4 bases and 8 bases respectively, with 10 bases between them. The CDR3, as DNA: TGTGCCAGCAGCCTGGGGGTGTATTCACCCCTCCACTTT. Its protein product is CASSLGVYSPLHF.

Points on this clone: The sample holds other DNA sequences that translate to the same CDR3. The V call is TRBV28, the J call TRBJ2-3; possible D gene TRBD2, 5 bases. Germline CDR1 and CDR2: MDHEN and SYDVKM. Trimming removed 3 bases at V and 4 bases at J, with 8 bases between. This CDR3 region has 13 residues. CDR3 DNA: TGTGCCAGCAGTTTGCCTAGCCCAGATACGCAGTATTTT. Translated: CASSLPSPDTQYF. The full variable domain, rest sourced from reference TRBV28 and TRBJ2-3, is DVKVTQSSRYLVKRTGEKVFLECVQDMDHENMFWYRQDPGLGLRLIYFSYDVKMKEKGDIPEGYSVSREKKERFSLILESASTNQTSMYLCASSLPSPDTQYFGPGTRLTVL.

A single count supports this clone. This chain joins TRBV5-1 and TRBJ2-2, with 7 bases lining up with TRBD1. The germline V gene has CDR1 SGHRS and CDR2 YFSETQ. This CDR3 is 15 amino acids long. V lost 4 bases to trimming and J lost 4 bases; unmatched junction nucleotides: 7. DNA of the CDR3: TGCGCCAGCAGCCCTACAGGGGCGAGCACCGGGGAGCTGTTTTTT. This codes for CASSPTGASTGELFF.